These T cell receptor beta chains were read from a single sample in a study of blood T cell repertoires in COVID-19. Some clones are missing from TCRdb's copy, which holds only in-frame ones; the method was immunoSEQ multiplex PCR. The sample comprises about 210,000 clones, about 83% of which are singletons, and approximately 8% rests with the top ten. The sample was peripheral blood. Receptors were obtained from a woman aged 50 to 60 with active or convalescent COVID-19. Each CDR3 is given with its conserved first and last residue. Each record gives: J gene, CDR3 length, V gene, D gene, clone size, CDR3 DNA, CDR3 protein. D genes are given only for firm matches. A row's size may be missing; if present it is once, few, many or a size class.

J gene: TRBJ1-4; CDR3 length: 13; V gene: TRBV5-4; D gene: TRBD1; clone size: few; CDR3 DNA: TGTGCCAGCCGGACAGGGCCTAATGAAAAACTGTTTTTT; CDR3 protein: CASRTGPNEKLFF
J gene: TRBJ1-1; CDR3 length: 14; V gene: TRBV2; D gene: .; clone size: .; CDR3 DNA: TGTGCCAGCACCGTACAGGGTGTGAACACTGAAGCTTTCTTT; CDR3 protein: CASTVQGVNTEAFF
J gene: TRBJ1-1; CDR3 length: 14; V gene: TRBV9; D gene: .; clone size: .; CDR3 DNA: TGTGCCAGCAGCCCCCGGGTGGGAGAAACTGAAGCTTTCTTT; CDR3 protein: CASSPRVGETEAFF
J gene: TRBJ2-7; CDR3 length: 13; V gene: TRBV6-6; D gene: TRBD2; clone size: .; CDR3 DNA: TGTGCCAGCAGCCCAGGGACTAGCGGGAAGCAGTACTTC; CDR3 protein: CASSPGTSGKQYF
J gene: TRBJ1-5; CDR3 length: 16; V gene: TRBV7-9; D gene: .; clone size: .; CDR3 DNA: TGTGCCAGCAGCCCCCACTCACCGTTCAGCGATCAGCCCCAGCATTTT; CDR3 protein: CASSPHSPFSDQPQHF
J gene: TRBJ2-2; CDR3 length: 15; V gene: TRBV4-1; D gene: .; clone size: .; CDR3 DNA: TGCGCCAGCAGCCCCGGGACAAAGAACACCGGGGAGCTGTTTTTT; CDR3 protein: CASSPGTKNTGELFF
J gene: TRBJ2-1; CDR3 length: 15; V gene: TRBV2; D gene: .; clone size: once; CDR3 DNA: TGTGCCAGCAGTGAAGGACAGTTGTTTATGAATGAGCAGTTCTTC; CDR3 protein: CASSEGQLFMNEQFF
J gene: TRBJ2-5; CDR3 length: 13; V gene: TRBV29-1; D gene: .; clone size: .; CDR3 DNA: TGCAGCGTTGAATCAAGCGGCGGCGAGCCCCAGTACTTC; CDR3 protein: CSVESSGGEPQYF
J gene: TRBJ1-1; CDR3 length: 15; V gene: TRBV7-2; D gene: .; clone size: .; CDR3 DNA: TGTGCCAGCAGCGAGGTCACGGTAGGGGGCACTGAAGCTTTCTTT; CDR3 protein: CASSEVTVGGTEAFF
J gene: TRBJ2-7; CDR3 length: 16; V gene: TRBV27; D gene: TRBD2; clone size: .; CDR3 DNA: TGTGCCAGCCGCAGGGCGGCGGGAGGGACCTTATACGAGCAGTACTTC; CDR3 protein: CASRRAAGGTLYEQYF
J gene: TRBJ1-6; CDR3 length: 16; V gene: TRBV6-6; D gene: .; clone size: .; CDR3 DNA: TGTGCCAGCAGTTACCAGGGAGGCTCCTATAATTCACCCCTCCACTTT; CDR3 protein: CASSYQGGSYNSPLHF
J gene: TRBJ1-2; CDR3 length: 13; V gene: TRBV19; D gene: .; clone size: .; CDR3 DNA: TGTGCCAGTAGTATAACAGTGGACTATGGCTACACCTTC; CDR3 protein: CASSITVDYGYTF
J gene: TRBJ1-2; CDR3 length: 13; V gene: TRBV6-5; D gene: .; clone size: .; CDR3 DNA: TGTGCCAGCAGTCCCCCACAGGGTCACGGCTACACCTTC; CDR3 protein: CASSPPQGHGYTF
J gene: TRBJ1-6; CDR3 length: 14; V gene: TRBV4-1; D gene: TRBD1; clone size: .; CDR3 DNA: TGCGCCAGCAGCCAACAGGGGGCTAATTCACCCCTCCACTTT; CDR3 protein: CASSQQGANSPLHF
J gene: TRBJ1-1; CDR3 length: 14; V gene: TRBV7-2; D gene: .; clone size: .; CDR3 DNA: TGTGCCAGCAGCCCCCGTCTGTGGAACACTGAAGCTTTCTTT; CDR3 protein: CASSPRLWNTEAFF
J gene: TRBJ2-5; CDR3 length: 13; V gene: TRBV27; D gene: .; clone size: once; CDR3 DNA: TGTGCCAGCAGTCCCTCAGGGCGGGAGACCCAGTACTTC; CDR3 protein: CASSPSGRETQYF
J gene: TRBJ1-4; CDR3 length: 15; V gene: TRBV5-1; D gene: TRBD1; clone size: .; CDR3 DNA: TGCGCCAGCAGCTTGGGAGGGACAGGGGAAGGAAAACTGTTTTTT; CDR3 protein: CASSLGGTGEGKLFF
J gene: TRBJ2-2; CDR3 length: 15; V gene: TRBV7-8; D gene: TRBD2; clone size: .; CDR3 DNA: TGTGCCAGCAGCACAGAGGGAGGGGCCCCCGGGGAGCTGTTTTTT; CDR3 protein: CASSTEGGAPGELFF
J gene: TRBJ1-2; CDR3 length: 13; V gene: TRBV12-3/TRBV12-4; D gene: .; clone size: .; CDR3 DNA: TGTGCCAGCAGTTTTGGAGGGGCGGATGGCTACACCTTC; CDR3 protein: CASSFGGADGYTF
J gene: TRBJ2-3; CDR3 length: 14; V gene: TRBV27; D gene: .; clone size: .; CDR3 DNA: TGTGCCAGCAGTTTGGGGGCCGGGACAGATACGCAGTATTTT; CDR3 protein: CASSLGAGTDTQYF
J gene: TRBJ2-3; CDR3 length: 15; V gene: TRBV6-1; D gene: TRBD2; clone size: .; CDR3 DNA: TGTGCCAGCAGTGAACCAGCGGGGGGTGGAGATACGCAGTATTTT; CDR3 protein: CASSEPAGGGDTQYF
J gene: TRBJ2-3; CDR3 length: 16; V gene: TRBV7-9; D gene: TRBD2; clone size: .; CDR3 DNA: TGTGCCAGCAGCTTAGTTGTCGGGGGGAGTATAGATACGCAGTATTTT; CDR3 protein: CASSLVVGGSIDTQYF
J gene: TRBJ2-1; CDR3 length: 16; V gene: TRBV5-4; D gene: .; clone size: .; CDR3 DNA: TGTGCCAGCAGCTTGGCAGGAGGCCACTCCTACAATGAGCAGTTCTTC; CDR3 protein: CASSLAGGHSYNEQFF
J gene: TRBJ1-5; CDR3 length: 15; V gene: TRBV5-1; D gene: .; clone size: .; CDR3 DNA: TGCGCCAGCAGCTTAGGAACAGGGTTGCACCAGCCCCAGCATTTT; CDR3 protein: CASSLGTGLHQPQHF
J gene: TRBJ1-2; CDR3 length: 14; V gene: TRBV15; D gene: TRBD1; clone size: .; CDR3 DNA: TGTGCCACCAGCAGAGAACAGGGGGCCTATGGCTACACCTTC; CDR3 protein: CATSREQGAYGYTF
J gene: TRBJ1-5; CDR3 length: 15; V gene: TRBV18; D gene: TRBD1; clone size: .; CDR3 DNA: TGTGCCAGCTCACCTGACAGGGGGGGCAATCAGCCCCAACATTTT; CDR3 protein: CASSPDRGGNQPQHF
J gene: TRBJ1-3; CDR3 length: 18; V gene: TRBV28; D gene: TRBD1; clone size: .; CDR3 DNA: TGTGCCAGCAAGCCTCGGATCTGGGACAGGAGCTCTGGAAACACCATATATTTT; CDR3 protein: CASKPRIWDRSSGNTIYF
J gene: TRBJ1-2; CDR3 length: 14; V gene: TRBV11-2; D gene: TRBD1; clone size: .; CDR3 DNA: TGTGCCAGCACCTCGGACAGGGTCGGGTATGGCTACACCTTC; CDR3 protein: CASTSDRVGYGYTF
J gene: TRBJ1-4; CDR3 length: 18; V gene: TRBV6-2/TRBV6-3; D gene: TRBD1; clone size: .; CDR3 DNA: TGTGCCAGCAGTTACTCGCCCACAGGGGTAGAGGATAATGAAAAACTGTTTTTT; CDR3 protein: CASSYSPTGVEDNEKLFF
J gene: TRBJ1-1; CDR3 length: 14; V gene: TRBV6-1; D gene: .; clone size: .; CDR3 DNA: TGTGCCAGCAGTCGGACACTCCAAGGGACTGAAGCTTTCTTT; CDR3 protein: CASSRTLQGTEAFF
J gene: TRBJ2-1; CDR3 length: 16; V gene: TRBV5-1; D gene: TRBD2; clone size: .; CDR3 DNA: TGCGCCAGCAGCGTGCGGGCTAGCGGGAGTAAGAATGAGCAGTTCTTC; CDR3 protein: CASSVRASGSKNEQFF
J gene: TRBJ1-5; CDR3 length: 15; V gene: TRBV18; D gene: TRBD1; clone size: many; CDR3 DNA: TGTGCCAGCTCACCGGACAGGGGTGGCAATCAGCCCCAGCATTTT; CDR3 protein: CASSPDRGGNQPQHF
J gene: TRBJ1-5; CDR3 length: 17; V gene: TRBV13; D gene: .; clone size: .; CDR3 DNA: TGTGCCAGCAGCAACAACCGGTTCGGGGAGGTGGATCAGCCCCAGCATTTT; CDR3 protein: CASSNNRFGEVDQPQHF
J gene: TRBJ1-3; CDR3 length: 15; V gene: TRBV28; D gene: .; clone size: .; CDR3 DNA: TGTGCCAGCAGTTCCGGCAGGGCAATTGGAAACACCATATATTTT; CDR3 protein: CASSSGRAIGNTIYF
J gene: TRBJ2-5; CDR3 length: 15; V gene: TRBV19; D gene: .; clone size: once; CDR3 DNA: TGTGCCAGTAGTAGGCGGGACTCCGAGGGGGAGACCCAGTACTTC; CDR3 protein: CASSRRDSEGETQYF
J gene: TRBJ1-3; CDR3 length: 14; V gene: TRBV6-5; D gene: TRBD1; clone size: .; CDR3 DNA: TGTGCCAGCAGTTCGGGACAGATTGGAAACACCATATATTTT; CDR3 protein: CASSSGQIGNTIYF
J gene: TRBJ2-6; CDR3 length: 14; V gene: TRBV5-1; D gene: .; clone size: .; CDR3 DNA: TGCGCCAGCGTCAGGTGGCCTGGGGCCAACGTCCTGACTTTC; CDR3 protein: CASVRWPGANVLTF
J gene: TRBJ1-4; CDR3 length: 15; V gene: TRBV3-1/TRBV3-2; D gene: .; clone size: .; CDR3 DNA: TGTGCCAGCAGCCCTTTACTACAGGGCTCAGAAAAACTGTTTTTT; CDR3 protein: CASSPLLQGSEKLFF
J gene: TRBJ2-3; CDR3 length: 14; V gene: TRBV7-2; D gene: TRBD1; clone size: .; CDR3 DNA: TGTGCCAGCAGCTTCGGACAGGGCGCAGATACGCAGTATTTT; CDR3 protein: CASSFGQGADTQYF
J gene: TRBJ2-4; CDR3 length: 17; V gene: TRBV18; D gene: .; clone size: .; CDR3 DNA: TGTGCCAGCTCACCCGAAGTGGACAGTTCAATCAAAAACATTCAGTACTTC; CDR3 protein: CASSPEVDSSIKNIQYF
J gene: TRBJ2-3; CDR3 length: 13; V gene: TRBV3-1/TRBV3-2; D gene: TRBD2; clone size: .; CDR3 DNA: TGTGCCAGCAGCCGGGAGCTAGCGGGGACCCAGTATTTT; CDR3 protein: CASSRELAGTQYF
J gene: TRBJ2-5; CDR3 length: 15; V gene: TRBV5-1; D gene: TRBD2; clone size: .; CDR3 DNA: TGCGCCAGCAGCTTCCTAGCGGGAGGGCCAGAGACCCAGTACTTC; CDR3 protein: CASSFLAGGPETQYF